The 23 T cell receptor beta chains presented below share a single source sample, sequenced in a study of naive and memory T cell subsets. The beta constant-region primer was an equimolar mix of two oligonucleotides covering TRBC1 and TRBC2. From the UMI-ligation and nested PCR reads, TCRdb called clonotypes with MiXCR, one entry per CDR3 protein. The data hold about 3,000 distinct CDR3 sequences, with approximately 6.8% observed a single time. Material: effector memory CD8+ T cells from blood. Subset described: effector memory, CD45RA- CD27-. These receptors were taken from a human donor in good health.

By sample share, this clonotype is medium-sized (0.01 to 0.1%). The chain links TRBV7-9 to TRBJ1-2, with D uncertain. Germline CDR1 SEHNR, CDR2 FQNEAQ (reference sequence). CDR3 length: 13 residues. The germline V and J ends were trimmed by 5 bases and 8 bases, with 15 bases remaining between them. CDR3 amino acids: CASSLGPRGGYTF. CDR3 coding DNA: TGTGCCAGCAGCCTAGGGCCCCGGGGAGGCTACACCTTC.

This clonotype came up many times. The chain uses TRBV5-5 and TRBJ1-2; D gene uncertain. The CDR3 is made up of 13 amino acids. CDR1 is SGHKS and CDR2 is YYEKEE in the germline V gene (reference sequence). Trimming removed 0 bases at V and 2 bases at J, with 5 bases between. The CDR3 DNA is TGTGCCAGCAGCTTGGACGTAAACTATGGCTACACCTTC. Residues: CASSLDVNYGYTF.

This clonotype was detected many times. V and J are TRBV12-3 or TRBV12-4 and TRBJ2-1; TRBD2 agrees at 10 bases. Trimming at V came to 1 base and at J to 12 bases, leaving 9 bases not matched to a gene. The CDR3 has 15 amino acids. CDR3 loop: CASSLGLAGPLGQFF. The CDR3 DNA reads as TGTGCCAGCAGTTTAGGACTAGCGGGCCCCCTCGGGCAGTTCTTC.

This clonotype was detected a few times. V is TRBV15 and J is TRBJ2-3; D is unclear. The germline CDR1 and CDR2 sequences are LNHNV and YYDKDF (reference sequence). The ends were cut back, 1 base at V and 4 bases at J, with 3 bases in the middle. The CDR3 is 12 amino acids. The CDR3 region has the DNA TGTGCCACCAGCAGAGGTGCAGATACGCAGTATTTT. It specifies CATSRGADTQYF.

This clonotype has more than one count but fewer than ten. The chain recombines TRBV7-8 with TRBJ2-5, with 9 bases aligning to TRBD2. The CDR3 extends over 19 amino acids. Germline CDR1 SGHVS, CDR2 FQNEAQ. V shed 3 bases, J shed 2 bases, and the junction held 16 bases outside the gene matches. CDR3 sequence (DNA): TGTGCCAGCAGCTTGGTGTTTTGGCTAGCGGGGCCTTTACAAGAGACCCAGTACTTC. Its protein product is CASSLVFWLAGPLQETQYF.

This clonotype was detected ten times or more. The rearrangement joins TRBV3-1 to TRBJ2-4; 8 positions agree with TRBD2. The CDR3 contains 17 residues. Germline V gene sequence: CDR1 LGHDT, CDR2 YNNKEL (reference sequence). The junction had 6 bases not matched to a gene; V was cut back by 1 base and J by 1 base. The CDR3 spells CASSQVTGGPAKNIQYF. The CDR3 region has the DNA TGTGCCAGCAGCCAAGTTACGGGAGGGCCTGCCAAAAACATTCAGTACTTC.

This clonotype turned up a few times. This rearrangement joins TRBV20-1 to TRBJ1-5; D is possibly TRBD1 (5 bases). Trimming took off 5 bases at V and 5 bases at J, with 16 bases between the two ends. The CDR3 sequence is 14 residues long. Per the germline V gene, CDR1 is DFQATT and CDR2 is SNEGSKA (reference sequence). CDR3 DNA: TGCAGTGCTCAGGCCAGGGAAGAGTATCAGCCCCAGCATTTT. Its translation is CSAQAREEYQPQHF.

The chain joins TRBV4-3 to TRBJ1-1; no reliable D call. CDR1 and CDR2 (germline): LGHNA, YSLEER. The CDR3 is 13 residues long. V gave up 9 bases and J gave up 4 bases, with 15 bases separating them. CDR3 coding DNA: TGCGCCAGTGCCTTTACGACGGCCACTGAAGCTTTCTTT. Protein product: CASAFTTATEAFF.

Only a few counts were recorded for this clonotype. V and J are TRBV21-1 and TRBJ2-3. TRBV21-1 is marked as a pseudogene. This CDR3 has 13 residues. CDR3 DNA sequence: TGTGCCAGCAGCAAAGACAGCACAGATACGCAGTATTTT. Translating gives CASSKDSTDTQYF.

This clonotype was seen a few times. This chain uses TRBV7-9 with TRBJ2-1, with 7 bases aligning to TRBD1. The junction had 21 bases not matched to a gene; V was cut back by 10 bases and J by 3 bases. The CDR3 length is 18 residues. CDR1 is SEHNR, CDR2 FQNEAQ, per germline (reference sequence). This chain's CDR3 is CATEDRRAYNPFYNEQFF. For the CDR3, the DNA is TGTGCCACAGAGGACAGGCGCGCCTACAACCCCTTCTACAATGAGCAGTTCTTC. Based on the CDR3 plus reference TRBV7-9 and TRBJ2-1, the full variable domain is DTGVSQNPRHKITKRGQNVTFRCDPISEHNRLYWYRQTLGQGPEFLTYFQNEAQLEKSRLLSDRFSAERPKGSFSTLEIQRTEQGDSAMYLCATEDRRAYNPFYNEQFFGPGTRLTVL.

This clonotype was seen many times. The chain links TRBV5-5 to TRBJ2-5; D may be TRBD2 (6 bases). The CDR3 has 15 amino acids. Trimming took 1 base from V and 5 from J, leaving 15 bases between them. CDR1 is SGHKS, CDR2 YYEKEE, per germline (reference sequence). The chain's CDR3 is CASSLSAGTGETQYF. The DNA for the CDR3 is TGTGCCAGCAGCTTGTCAGCAGGGACTGGTGAGACCCAGTACTTC. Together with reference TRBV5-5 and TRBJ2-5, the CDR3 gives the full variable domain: DAGVTQSPTHLIKTRGQQVTLRCSPISGHKSVSWYQQVLGQGPQFIFQYYEKEERGRGNFPDRFSARQFPNYSSELNVNALLLGDSALYLCASSLSAGTGETQYFGPGTRLLVL.

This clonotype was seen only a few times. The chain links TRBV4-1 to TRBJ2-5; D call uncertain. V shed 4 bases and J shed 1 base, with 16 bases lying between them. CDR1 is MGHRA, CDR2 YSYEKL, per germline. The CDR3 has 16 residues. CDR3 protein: CASSPRPSNGQETQYF. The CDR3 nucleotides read TGCGCCAGCAGCCCGCGACCGTCTAACGGCCAAGAGACCCAGTACTTC.

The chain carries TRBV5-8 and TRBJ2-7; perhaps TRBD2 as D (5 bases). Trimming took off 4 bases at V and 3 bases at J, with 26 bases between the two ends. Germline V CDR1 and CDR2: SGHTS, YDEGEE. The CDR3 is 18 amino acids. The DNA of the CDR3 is TGTGCCAGCAGCCCGGGGATAAGAGGAGGACGCGGTTTCTACGAGCAGTACTTC. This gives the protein CASSPGIRGGRGFYEQYF.

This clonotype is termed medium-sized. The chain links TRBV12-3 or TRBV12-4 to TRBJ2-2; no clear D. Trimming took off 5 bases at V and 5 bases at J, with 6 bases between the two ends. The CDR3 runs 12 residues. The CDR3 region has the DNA TGTGCCAGCAGTCAAGGGACCGGGGAGCTGTTTTTT. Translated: CASSQGTGELFF.

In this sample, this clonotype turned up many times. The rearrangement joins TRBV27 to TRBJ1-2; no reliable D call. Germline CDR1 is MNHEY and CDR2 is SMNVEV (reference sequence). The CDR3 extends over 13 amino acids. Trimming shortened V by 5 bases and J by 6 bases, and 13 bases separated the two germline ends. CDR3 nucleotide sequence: TGTGCCAGCAGTACCCACCCCATGGATGGCTACACCTTC. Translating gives CASSTHPMDGYTF.

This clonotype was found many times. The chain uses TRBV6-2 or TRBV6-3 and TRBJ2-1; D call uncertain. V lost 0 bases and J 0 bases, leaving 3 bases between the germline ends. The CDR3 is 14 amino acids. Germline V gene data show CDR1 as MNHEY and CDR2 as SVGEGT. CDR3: CASSYSDSYNEQFF. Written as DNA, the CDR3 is TGTGCCAGCAGTTACTCGGACTCCTACAATGAGCAGTTCTTC.

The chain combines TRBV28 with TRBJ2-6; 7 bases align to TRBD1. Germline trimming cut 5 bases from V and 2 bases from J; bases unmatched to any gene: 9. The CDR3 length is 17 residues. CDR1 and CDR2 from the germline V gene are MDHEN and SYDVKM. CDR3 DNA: TGTGCCAGCAGTCTGAGACAGGGCAGAACTGGGGCCAACGTCCTGACTTTC. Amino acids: CASSLRQGRTGANVLTF.

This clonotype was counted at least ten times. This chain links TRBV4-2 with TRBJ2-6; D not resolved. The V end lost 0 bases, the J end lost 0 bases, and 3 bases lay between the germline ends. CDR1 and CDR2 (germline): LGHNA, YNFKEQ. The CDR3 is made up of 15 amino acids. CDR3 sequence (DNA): TGTGCCAGCAGCCAAGACAACTCTGGGGCCAACGTCCTGACTTTC. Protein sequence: CASSQDNSGANVLTF.

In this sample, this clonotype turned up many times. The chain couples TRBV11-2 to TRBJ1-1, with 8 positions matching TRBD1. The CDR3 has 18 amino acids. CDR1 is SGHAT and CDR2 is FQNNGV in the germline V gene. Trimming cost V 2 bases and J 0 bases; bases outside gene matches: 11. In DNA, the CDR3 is TGTGCCAGCAGCTTATATAGACAGGGGCGAGACGTGAACACTGAAGCTTTCTTT. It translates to CASSLYRQGRDVNTEAFF.

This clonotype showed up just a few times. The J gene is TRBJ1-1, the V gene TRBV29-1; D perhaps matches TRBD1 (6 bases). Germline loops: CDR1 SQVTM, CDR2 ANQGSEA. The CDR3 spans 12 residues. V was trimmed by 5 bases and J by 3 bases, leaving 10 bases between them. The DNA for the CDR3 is TGCAGCGTTCAGCGGACAGACACTGAAGCTTTCTTT. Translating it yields CSVQRTDTEAFF.

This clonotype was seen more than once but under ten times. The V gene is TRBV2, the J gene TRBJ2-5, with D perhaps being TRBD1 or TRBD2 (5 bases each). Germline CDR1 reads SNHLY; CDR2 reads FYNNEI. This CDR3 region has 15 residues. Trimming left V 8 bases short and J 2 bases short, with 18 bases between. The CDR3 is CASHSPGAVQETQYF. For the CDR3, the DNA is TGTGCCAGCCATAGCCCCGGGGCGGTTCAAGAGACCCAGTACTTC.

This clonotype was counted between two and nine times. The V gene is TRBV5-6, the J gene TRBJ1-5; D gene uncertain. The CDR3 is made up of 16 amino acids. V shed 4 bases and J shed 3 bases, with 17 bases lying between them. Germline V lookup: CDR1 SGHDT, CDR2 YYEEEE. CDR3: CASSAHGDGINQPQHF. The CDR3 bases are TGTGCCAGCAGCGCCCACGGAGACGGAATCAATCAGCCCCAGCATTTT.

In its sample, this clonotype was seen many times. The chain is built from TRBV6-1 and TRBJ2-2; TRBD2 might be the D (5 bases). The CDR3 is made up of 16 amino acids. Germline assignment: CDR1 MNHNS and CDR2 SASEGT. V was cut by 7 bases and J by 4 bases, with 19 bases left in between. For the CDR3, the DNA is TGTGCCAGCACCAAAAGCTTGAATCGGGGCACCGGGGAGCTGTTTTTT. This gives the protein CASTKSLNRGTGELFF.